What follows describes a single T cell receptor beta chain. TCRdb's table, derived via immunoSEQ multiplex PCR, lists solely in-frame clones and lacks some. The sample includes 250,000 or so clones, approximately 86% seen only once; the top ten take less than 3%. Germline V gene lookup returns CDR1 SGHTA and CDR2 FQGTGA. After removal of 6 bases from V and 4 bases from J, the junction contained 9 bases not matched to a gene. CDR3 length equals 15 residues. This sample stems from a study of blood T cell repertoires in COVID-19. Study in general: Researchers got acute and convalescent COVID-19 samples from the United States, Italy and Spain. PBMCs, B-cell-depleted T cells, or T cells were the source of the cDNA or gDNA that made up the material.

The study drew participants aged about 18 to 95 years from around 24 US areas. The specimen sequenced was PBMCs or T cells enriched from blood (not recorded which). This receptor was taken from a woman aged 18-29 years who had recovered from COVID-19. This chain uses TRBV7-3 with TRBJ2-1; TRBD1 agrees at 7 bases. This CDR3 is CASRSTGQTYNEQFF. The CDR3 nucleotides read TGTGCCAGCAGATCTACGGGACAGACTTACAATGAGCAGTTCTTC.